These 14 T cell receptor beta chains came from one sample sequenced in a study of blood T cell repertoires in COVID-19. Assay: immunoSEQ multiplex PCR; the TCRdb copy retains only in-frame clones and omits some. The data show tens of thousands of clones, over 60% seen once. The sample consisted of peripheral blood. Receptors were obtained from a human donor in a cohort sampled during active COVID-19.

The chain links TRBV19 to TRBJ2-4, with TRBD1 matching over 8 bases. The CDR3 consists of 20 residues. The germline V gene has CDR1 LNHDA and CDR2 SQIVND (reference sequence). V lost 0 bases to trimming and J lost 0 bases; unmatched junction nucleotides: 13. The CDR3 nucleotides are TGTGCCAGTAGTATAGATCGCCCGGGACAGGTTTCGCTAGCCAAAAACATTCAGTACTTC. Its protein is CASSIDRPGQVSLAKNIQYF.

The chain recombines TRBV5-5 with TRBJ2-1; tentative D call: TRBD2 (6 bases). Germline CDR1 SGHKS, CDR2 YYEKEE (reference sequence). This CDR3 is 16 amino acids long. Trimming pared 0 bases from V and 0 bases from J, leaving 10 bases between. CDR3 region: CASSLGGASSYNEQFF. Written as DNA, the CDR3 is TGTGCCAGCAGCTTGGGCGGGGCAAGCTCCTACAATGAGCAGTTCTTC. The whole variable domain, filled in from reference TRBV5-5 and TRBJ2-1, reads DAGVTQSPTHLIKTRGQQVTLRCSPISGHKSVSWYQQVLGQGPQFIFQYYEKEERGRGNFPDRFSARQFPNYSSELNVNALLLGDSALYLCASSLGGASSYNEQFFGPGTRLTVL.

The rearrangement links TRBV3-1 (or the pseudogene TRBV3-2) to TRBJ1-6; D is ambiguous. Trimming took off 5 bases at V and 10 bases at J, with 18 bases between the two ends. The CDR3 is 15 residues long. CDR1 LGHDT and CDR2 YNNKEL come from the germline V gene (reference sequence). The CDR3 sequence is CASSTGPTGSSPLHF. For the CDR3, the DNA is TGTGCCAGCAGCACCGGGCCTACCGGGAGCTCACCCCTCCACTTT.

In its sample, this clone was seen many times. The chain is built from TRBV10-3 and TRBJ2-1, with TRBD2 matching 10 bases. This CDR3 has 15 amino acids. Germline lookup yields CDR1 ENHRY and CDR2 SYGVKD. V gave up 3 bases and J gave up 8 bases; unmatched junction bases: 7. Here the CDR3 DNA reads TGTGCCATCAGTGACCCTAGCGGGAGTTCTGATGAGCAGTTCTTC. Translated: CAISDPSGSSDEQFF.

DNA for the CDR3: TGTGCCACCAGTGATTTGGAGGGGGAAGAGACCCAGTACTTC. Its translation: CATSDLEGEETQYF. This chain connects TRBV24-1 to TRBJ2-5, with D possibly being TRBD1 (6 bases). The CDR3 has 14 amino acids. The V and J ends lost 0 bases and 3 bases respectively, with 7 bases between them. Germline loops: CDR1 KGHDR, CDR2 SFDVKD.

This chain joins TRBV5-4 and TRBJ1-2, with 8 nucleotides matching TRBD1. This CDR3 comprises 14 residues. V lost 0 bases, J lost 7 bases, and 5 bases stayed unmatched. Per the germline V gene, CDR1 is SGHNT and CDR2 is YYREEE (reference sequence). CDR3 sequence reads: CASSLGGQGSGYTF. Here the CDR3 DNA reads TGTGCCAGCAGCTTGGGTGGACAGGGCTCTGGCTACACCTTC.

This clone was seen a single time. This chain links TRBV30 with TRBJ1-3; D is unresolved. The germline V gene has CDR1 GTSNPN and CDR2 SVGIG (reference sequence). The CDR3 contains 12 residues. Trimming stripped 4 bases from V and 4 bases from J, with 8 bases between. The CDR3 coding sequence is TGTGCCTGGATATCGGGGGGAAACACCATATATTTT. Translating it yields CAWISGGNTIYF.

V gene TRBV7-8 combines with J gene TRBJ2-2; TRBD2 aligns across 11 bases. The CDR3 runs 17 residues. Germline lookup yields CDR1 SGHVS and CDR2 FQNEAQ. V dropped 1 base and J dropped 2; count of bases not matched to a gene: 3. The CDR3 is CASSLGRLAGNTGELFF. DNA of the CDR3: TGTGCCAGCAGCTTAGGACGACTAGCGGGAAACACCGGGGAGCTGTTTTTT. Full variable domain (remainder filled in from reference TRBV7-8 and TRBJ2-2): GAGVSQSPRYKVAKRGQDVALRCDPISGHVSLFWYQQALGQGPEFLTYFQNEAQLDKSGLPSDRFFAERPEGSVSTLKIQRTQQEDSAVYLCASSLGRLAGNTGELFFGEGSRLTVL.

V gene TRBV28 combines with J gene TRBJ1-2; TRBD1 matches 7 bases. Trimming took 6 bases from V and 2 from J; bases not matched to a gene: 6. CDR1 is MDHEN, CDR2 SYDVKM, per germline. This CDR3 has 14 residues. CDR3 in amino acids: CASRSRGTNYGYTF. The CDR3 DNA reads as TGTGCCAGCAGGAGCAGGGGGACGAACTATGGCTACACCTTC.

The chain employs TRBV11-2 and TRBJ2-3; no definite D call. The germline V gene has CDR1 SGHAT and CDR2 FQNNGV. Trimming left V 2 bases short and J 4 bases short, with 4 bases between. The CDR3 totals 12 residues. The CDR3 DNA reads TGTGCCAGCAGCTTAAGCCCAGATACGCAGTATTTT. Protein sequence: CASSLSPDTQYF.

The J gene is TRBJ2-1, the V gene TRBV20-1, with D perhaps TRBD1 or TRBD2 (6 bases each). CDR1 DFQATT and CDR2 SNEGSKA come from the germline V gene (reference sequence). Trimming took 3 bases from V and 7 from J, leaving 16 bases between them. The CDR3 length is 14 residues. The CDR3 nucleotides are TGCAGTGCTAGTAGCGGCACAGGGTTGAATGAGCAGTTCTTC. Residues: CSASSGTGLNEQFF.

Regarding this clone: Other DNA sequences in the same sample also yield this CDR3. This chain uses TRBV7-2 with TRBJ2-5; 10 bases line up with TRBD1. CDR1 and CDR2 from the germline V gene are SGHTA and FQGNSA. The J segment lost 4 bases and the V segment lost 5 bases, leaving 4 bases of the junction unmatched. The CDR3 has 14 residues. The CDR3, as DNA: TGTGCCAGCAGCGCGGACAGGGGGAGAGAGACCCAGTACTTC. Translating gives CASSADRGRETQYF.

The chain has TRBV30 and TRBJ2-5, with 7 bases fitting TRBD1. CDR1 is GTSNPN, CDR2 SVGIG, per germline (reference sequence). The V and J ends lost 5 bases and 5 bases, in that order; junction bases with no gene match: 14. The CDR3 runs 15 residues. Here the CDR3 DNA reads TGTGCCTGGGGAATTTTCAGGGGGATCTCGGAGACCCAGTACTTC. Amino acid sequence: CAWGIFRGISETQYF.

The CDR3 region is CASSLSSGRETQYF. The CDR3 DNA follows: TGTGCCAGCAGCTTAAGTTCCGGGAGGGAGACCCAGTACTTC. V and J are TRBV7-3 and TRBJ2-5; TRBD2 agrees at 7 bases. With 1 base clipped from V and 5 bases from J, the junction kept 4 bases outside the gene matches. Germline V CDR1 and CDR2: SGHTA, FQGTGA. This CDR3 comprises 14 residues.